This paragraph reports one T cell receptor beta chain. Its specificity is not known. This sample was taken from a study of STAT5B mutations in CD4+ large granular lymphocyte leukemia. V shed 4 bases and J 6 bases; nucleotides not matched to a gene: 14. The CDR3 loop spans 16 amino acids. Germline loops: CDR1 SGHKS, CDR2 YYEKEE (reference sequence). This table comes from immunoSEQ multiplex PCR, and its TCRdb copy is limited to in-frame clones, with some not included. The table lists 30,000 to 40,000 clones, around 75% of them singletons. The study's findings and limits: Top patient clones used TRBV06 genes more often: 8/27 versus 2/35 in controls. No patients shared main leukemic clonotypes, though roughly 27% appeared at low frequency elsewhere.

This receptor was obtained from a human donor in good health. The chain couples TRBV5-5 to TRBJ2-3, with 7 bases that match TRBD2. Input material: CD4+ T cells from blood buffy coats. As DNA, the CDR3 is TGTGCCAGCAGCAAGGGGTGGGCGGGAGCGGGTGATACGCAGTATTTT. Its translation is CASSKGWAGAGDTQYF.